The 31 T cell receptor beta chains below were found in one sample sequenced in a study of blood T cells in healthy people across ages. Alongside a J-beta primer mix, a sample-barcoded 5' primer served in a second PCR lasting roughly 7 to 11 cycles. From the 5' RACE reads, TCRdb called clonotypes with MiXCR, one entry per CDR3 protein. The repertoire includes fewer than 750,000 distinct CDR3 sequences, roughly half of them detected once, and about 13% sits in the top ten. Specimen: blood. The receptors were sampled from a woman aged 80 or over in good health.

In this sample, this clonotype turned up many times. This sequence joins TRBV9 and TRBJ2-1; D is perhaps TRBD2 (6 bases). Looked up from germline, CDR1 is SGDLS and CDR2 is YYNGEE. Trimming removed 4 bases from V and 10 bases from J, with 27 bases in between. The CDR3 consists of 17 residues. CDR3 amino acids: CASSSPRASEIFQEQFF. CDR3 nucleotides: TGTGCCAGCAGCTCCCCTAGGGCTAGCGAGATATTCCAGGAGCAGTTCTTC.

This sequence joins TRBV29-1 and TRBJ1-1; TRBD1 matches at 8 bases. V lost 5 bases and J lost 1; bases outside the gene matches: 9. This CDR3 contains 15 residues. Per the germline V gene, CDR1 is SQVTM and CDR2 is ANQGSEA. CDR3 region: CSVHRTGRTNTEAFF. The CDR3 region has the DNA TGCAGCGTTCATCGGACAGGGAGGACGAACACTGAAGCTTTCTTT.

This rearrangement joins TRBV29-1 to TRBJ2-1, with unresolved D. The CDR3 covers 14 residues. Between the trimmed V and J ends, which lost 3 bases and 15 bases, there was a span of 24 bases. Germline lookup yields CDR1 SQVTM and CDR2 ANQGSEA. In DNA form, the CDR3 reads TGCAGCGTTGATATTGCGCGCACCTACAATGAGTGGTTCTTC. Protein sequence: CSVDIARTYNEWFF.

Details on this clonotype: Germline is not matched at one junction end, which may reflect a read error. The chain couples TRBV4-3 to TRBJ2-5, with a tentative D call TRBD1 (5 bases). The CDR3 loop spans 13 amino acids. Germline lookup yields CDR1 LGHNA and CDR2 YSLEER. This CDR3 reads CASGQVAGETQYF. DNA for the CDR3: TGCGCCAGCGGCCAAGTAGCAGGGGAGACCCAGTACTTC.

Remarks on this clonotype: At one boundary the junction diverges from the germline segment, which might be a read error. The chain joins TRBV6-6 to TRBJ1-2, with 8 positions matching TRBD1. The CDR3 consists of 14 residues. Per the germline V gene, CDR1 is MNHNY and CDR2 is SVGAGI (reference sequence). CDR3 nucleotide sequence: TGTGCCAGCAGCGCGACAGGGGCTAACTATGGCTGCACCTTC. Amino acids: CASSATGANYGCTF.

This clonotype appeared a few times. The chain links TRBV7-2 to TRBJ2-2; D is unclear. V was cut by 2 bases and J by 8 bases, with 9 bases left in between. This CDR3 is 13 amino acids long. In germline, CDR1 is SGHTA, CDR2 FQGNSA. CDR3 coding DNA: TGTGCCAGCAGCTTATTTTATGGAGGGGAGCTGTTTTTT. Its protein is CASSLFYGGELFF.

The V call is TRBV20-1, the J call TRBJ1-2; 7 bases agree with TRBD1. Germline CDR1 reads DFQATT; CDR2 reads SNEGSKA (reference sequence). The J segment lost 8 bases and the V segment lost 0 bases, leaving 6 bases of the junction unmatched. The CDR3 sequence is 13 residues long. In DNA, the CDR3 is TGCAGTGCTAGAGACAAGGGGGCTTGGGGCTACACCTTC. Its protein is CSARDKGAWGYTF.

This clonotype showed up many times. The chain carries TRBV24-1 and TRBJ2-7; 13 nucleotides line up with TRBD2. The CDR3 is made up of 18 amino acids. In germline, CDR1 is KGHDR, CDR2 SFDVKD. J was trimmed by 2 bases and V by 5 bases; bases with no gene match: 11. CDR3 loop: CATSAWTSGSPPTYEQYF. The CDR3 DNA is TGTGCCACCAGTGCCTGGACTAGCGGGAGCCCCCCCACCTACGAGCAGTACTTC.

This clonotype has ten or more counts. V and J are TRBV5-1 and TRBJ2-5, with no clear D. The CDR3 runs to 13 residues. Germline V lookup: CDR1 SGHRS, CDR2 YFSETQ. V shed 4 bases and J shed 5 bases, with 12 bases lying between them. CDR3 sequence reads: CASSPLTVETQYF. CDR3 nucleotides: TGCGCCAGCAGCCCCTTGACTGTGGAGACCCAGTACTTC.

The J gene is TRBJ1-4, the V gene TRBV12-3 or TRBV12-4; D call uncertain. V was trimmed by 0 bases and J by 0 bases, leaving 5 bases between them. The CDR3 extends over 15 amino acids. The DNA of the CDR3 is TGTGCCAGCAGTTTAGCGAGGGCAACTAATGAAAAACTGTTTTTT. This sequence encodes CASSLARATNEKLFF.

This chain connects TRBV6-1 to TRBJ1-6, with 9 bases lining up with TRBD1. CDR1 is MNHNS, CDR2 SASEGT, per germline. The CDR3 totals 16 residues. Germline trimming cut 6 bases from V and 7 bases from J; bases unmatched to any gene: 10. The CDR3 nucleotides read TGTGCCAGCAGAGAAACAGGGGGCGCGGGGAATTCACCCCTCCACTTT. This translates into CASRETGGAGNSPLHF.

The rearrangement links TRBV5-1 to TRBJ2-7; 12 bases are a match to TRBD2. The CDR3 totals 15 residues. The V and J ends lost 3 bases and 3 bases, in that order; junction bases with no gene match: 4. CDR1 SGHRS and CDR2 YFSETQ come from the germline V gene. This chain's CDR3 is CASSSGLAGFYEQYF. CDR3 DNA sequence: TGCGCCAGCAGCTCAGGACTAGCGGGGTTCTACGAGCAGTACTTC.

The chain is built from TRBV5-4 and TRBJ2-1, with D unresolved. Trimming pared 5 bases from V and 1 base from J, leaving 13 bases between. The CDR3 consists of 15 residues. Germline lookup yields CDR1 SGHNT and CDR2 YYREEE (reference sequence). In DNA, the CDR3 is TGTGCCAGCAGATTCAGAGTTGAATCCTACAATGAGCAGTTCTTC. Translated, it gives CASRFRVESYNEQFF. The full variable domain, with the rest looked up from reference TRBV5-4 and TRBJ2-1, is ETGVTQSPTHLIKTRGQQVTLRCSSQSGHNTVSWYQQALGQGPQFIFQYYREEENGRGNFPPRFSGLQFPNYSSELNVNALELDDSALYLCASRFRVESYNEQFFGPGTRLTVL.

The V gene is TRBV28, the J gene TRBJ1-2; possibly TRBD1 for D (6 bases). V was shortened by 7 bases and J by 4 bases, with 19 bases between the two germline ends. The CDR3 has 15 residues. Germline CDR1 reads MDHEN; CDR2 reads SYDVKM. The chain's CDR3 is CASTKTAGRGYGYTF. CDR3 in DNA: TGTGCCAGCACTAAAACAGCGGGCAGGGGCTATGGCTACACCTTC.

The chain links TRBV27 to TRBJ1-1; the D is unclear. The length of the CDR3 is 14 residues. CDR1 MNHEY and CDR2 SMNVEV come from the germline V gene (reference sequence). V was pared by 0 bases and J by 10 bases, with 15 bases between. CDR3 sequence reads: CASSLSARVRRAFF. CDR3 DNA: TGTGCCAGCAGTTTATCCGCCCGGGTCCGCCGAGCTTTCTTT.

In its sample, this clonotype was seen a few times. The chain has TRBV7-2 and TRBJ2-2, with 10 bases identical to TRBD2. The ends lost 0 bases at V and 6 bases at J; junction bases unmatched: 4. This CDR3 has 16 residues. CDR1 and CDR2 from the germline V gene are SGHTA and FQGNSA. The CDR3 bases are TGTGCCAGCAGCTTAGCGCGGCTAGCGGGGGCCGGGGAGCTGTTTTTT. This encodes CASSLARLAGAGELFF.

This clonotype was counted ten times or more. The genes are TRBV28 and TRBJ2-5; 10 bases are a match to TRBD1. V was clipped by 10 bases and J by 4 bases; unmatched bases: 6. CDR1 MDHEN and CDR2 SYDVKM come from the germline V gene. The CDR3 runs 13 residues. Here the CDR3 reads CAIDRGRGETQYF. The CDR3 DNA is TGTGCCATCGACAGGGGGCGAGGAGAGACCCAGTACTTC.

The table lists this clonotype with many counts. The rearrangement links TRBV6-5 to TRBJ2-4; the D is unclear. Per the germline V gene, CDR1 is MNHEY and CDR2 is SVGAGI. The CDR3 consists of 13 residues. Trimming left V 5 bases short and J 7 bases short, with 12 bases between. CDR3 sequence reads: CASSDWAGNIQYF. The CDR3 DNA follows: TGTGCCAGCAGTGACTGGGCAGGCAACATTCAGTACTTC.

This clonotype was found many times. The J gene is TRBJ2-3, the V gene TRBV7-2; D is undetermined. Looked up from germline, CDR1 is SGHTA and CDR2 is FQGNSA. The V end was cut by 3 bases, the J end by 6 bases, with 4 bases between. The CDR3 consists of 11 residues. CDR3 in DNA: TGTGCCAGCAGCTTTTACGATACGCAGTATTTT. It specifies CASSFYDTQYF.

The CDR3 nucleotides are TGCAGTGCTAGAGATTCGCGGAGCTCTGGAAACACCATATATTTT. Its translation is CSARDSRSSGNTIYF. The V gene is TRBV20-1, the J gene TRBJ1-3, with D unresolved. The CDR3 has 15 amino acids. Deletions cut 0 bases from V and 0 bases from J, with 9 bases between. CDR1 and CDR2 (germline): DFQATT, SNEGSKA (reference sequence).

The chain links TRBV3-1 to TRBJ2-1, with 9 bases matching TRBD2. J lost 7 bases, V lost 0 bases, and 1 base had no gene match. The germline V gene has CDR1 LGHDT and CDR2 YNNKEL (reference sequence). The CDR3 is 14 residues long. CDR3 residues: CASSQDSGRNEQFF. The CDR3 DNA sequence: TGTGCCAGCAGCCAAGATAGCGGGAGAAATGAGCAGTTCTTC.

There are a few counts of this clonotype. This chain joins TRBV5-1 and TRBJ2-2; D is tentatively TRBD1 or TRBD2 (5 bases each). The CDR3 runs 17 residues. V was trimmed by 1 base and J by 0 bases, leaving 13 bases between them. CDR1 is SGHRS, CDR2 YFSETQ, per germline. The CDR3 protein is CASSLSPGTTNTGELFF. The CDR3 coding sequence is TGCGCCAGCAGCTTGAGTCCCGGGACGACGAACACCGGGGAGCTGTTTTTT.

The chain combines TRBV29-1 with TRBJ2-1, with 9 bases fitting TRBD2. CDR1 is SQVTM and CDR2 is ANQGSEA in the germline V gene. CDR3 length equals 14 residues. Trimming cost V 3 bases and J 6 bases; bases outside gene matches: 6. The CDR3 sequence: CSVDIAGVTNEQFF. The CDR3 nucleotides read TGCAGCGTTGACATAGCGGGGGTAACCAATGAGCAGTTCTTC.

Remarks on this clonotype: This may be a read error, as it is one base from a much larger clone. The chain employs TRBV20-1 and TRBJ2-5; the D gene is possibly TRBD2 (5 bases). V lost 0 bases to trimming and J lost 4 bases, with 18 bases between them. This CDR3 contains 16 residues. The germline CDR1 and CDR2 sequences are DFQATT and SNEGSKA (reference sequence). Written as DNA, the CDR3 is TGCAGTGCTAGAGATAGGAGGCGGGCTGTCCGAGAGACCCAGTACTTC. Protein product: CSARDRRRAVRETQYF.

This clonotype was counted ten times or more. The CDR3 sequence is CAITSATGVSSGANVLTF. CDR3 DNA: TGTGCCATCACCTCCGCGACAGGGGTTTCCTCTGGGGCCAACGTCCTGACTTTC. The chain is built from TRBV10-3 and TRBJ2-6; TRBD1 matches at 8 bases. CDR1 is ENHRY and CDR2 is SYGVKD in the germline V gene. With 7 bases clipped from V and 0 bases from J, the junction kept 11 bases outside the gene matches. This CDR3 comprises 18 residues.

V gene TRBV29-1 combines with J gene TRBJ2-2, with D perhaps TRBD2 (5 bases). This CDR3 comprises 15 residues. V shed 5 bases and J shed 4 bases, with 17 bases lying between them. Germline CDR1 reads SQVTM; CDR2 reads ANQGSEA. CDR3 DNA sequence: TGCAGCGTTTCCCTTGGTTCCGGGGTCACCGGGGAGCTGTTTTTT. This translates into CSVSLGSGVTGELFF.

In its sample, this clonotype was seen many times. J is TRBJ1-5 and V is TRBV29-1; D is ambiguous. V was shortened by 4 bases and J by 6 bases, with 10 bases between the two germline ends. The CDR3 is 12 residues long. Germline values: CDR1 SQVTM, CDR2 ANQGSEA. The CDR3 sequence is CSVAGFGQPQHF. The CDR3 DNA reads TGCAGCGTTGCTGGTTTTGGTCAGCCCCAGCATTTT.

This chain links TRBV7-9 with TRBJ2-1, with 7 bases matching TRBD1. The V gene's germline CDR1 is SEHNR and CDR2 FQNEAQ (reference sequence). This CDR3 has 18 amino acids. The J segment lost 1 base and the V segment lost 5 bases, leaving 14 bases of the junction unmatched. CDR3 protein: CASSPRDSPVGSYNEQFF. CDR3 DNA: TGTGCCAGCAGCCCTAGGGACAGCCCTGTAGGGTCCTACAATGAGCAGTTCTTC.

The chain couples TRBV20-1 to TRBJ2-1; D is ambiguous. Germline loops: CDR1 DFQATT, CDR2 SNEGSKA (reference sequence). Trimming left V 0 bases short and J 2 bases short, with 11 bases between. The CDR3 has 15 residues. The CDR3: CSARDLASPYNEQFF. CDR3 in DNA: TGCAGTGCTAGAGATTTGGCTTCCCCCTACAATGAGCAGTTCTTC.

This chain connects TRBV12-3 or TRBV12-4 to TRBJ2-7, with D maybe TRBD2 (6 bases). The V gene lost 5 bases and the J gene lost 5 bases, with 19 bases spanning the gap. This CDR3 region has 15 residues. The CDR3 nucleotides are TGTGCCAGCAGTCTAGGACTCGGGAGAATGAACGAGCAGTACTTC. Translated, it gives CASSLGLGRMNEQYF.

This clonotype was seen a handful of times. This chain uses TRBV20-1 with TRBJ2-7; D is possibly TRBD2 (5 bases). Germline V lookup: CDR1 DFQATT, CDR2 SNEGSKA (reference sequence). CDR3 length: 14 amino acids. Trimming removed 1 base at V and 3 bases at J, with 13 bases between. The CDR3 here is CSARGGLNYYEQYF. CDR3 sequence (DNA): TGCAGTGCTAGAGGAGGACTTAACTACTACGAGCAGTACTTC.